This entry features one TCR beta chain sequence. The sample belongs to a study of monozygotic twins with inflammatory bowel disease. CDR1 and CDR2 (germline): SGDLS, YYNGEE. CDR3 length: 15 amino acids. Donors each gave 2 to 2.5 ml of blood. TCRdb reanalyzed the 5' RACE reads and collapses them to one entry per CDR3 protein, without DNA. The sample has 350,000 to 550,000 distinct CDR3 sequences, and its top ten clones hold 2% to 3%. The sequence was obtained from a human donor with ulcerative colitis or Crohn's disease, or a healthy co-twin of an affected twin (not recorded which). The gene calls are TRBV9 and TRBJ1-5; TCRdb proposes TRBD1, but this gene call is untestable without DNA. Material for sequencing was blood. The CDR3 sequence is CASSGTGGDNQPQHF.